These T cell receptor beta chains were read from a single sample in a study of cytomegalovirus exposure and HLA in healthy donors. Sequenced by immunoSEQ multiplex PCR; TCRdb stores in-frame clones only, minus some. The sample comprises over 65,000 clones, roughly 80% of which are singletons, and around 2% rests with the top ten. Sequencing was done on a sample of PBMCs. These receptor sequences come from a man in his forties or fifties in good health and CMV-seronegative. Each CDR3 is given with its conserved first and last residue. The order of the fields is V gene, J gene, clone size, CDR3 protein. Clone size, where shown, is once, few, many, or a class for clones that have expanded.

v_call: TRBV29-1
j_call: TRBJ2-7
clone_size: NA
cdr3_aa: CSVPRWDRGNEQYF

v_call: TRBV5-1
j_call: TRBJ1-1
clone_size: NA
cdr3_aa: CASSGGAVNTEAFF

v_call: TRBV7-2
j_call: TRBJ2-2
clone_size: NA
cdr3_aa: CASSLGLAATGELFF

v_call: TRBV19
j_call: TRBJ2-7
clone_size: once
cdr3_aa: CASSPVRGSSYEQYF

v_call: TRBV6-5
j_call: TRBJ1-1
clone_size: NA
cdr3_aa: CASSPQGTEAFF

v_call: TRBV29-1
j_call: TRBJ2-1
clone_size: NA
cdr3_aa: CSVQALAGYNEQFF

v_call: TRBV19
j_call: TRBJ1-4
clone_size: NA
cdr3_aa: CASSILKREKLFF

v_call: TRBV9
j_call: TRBJ1-3
clone_size: NA
cdr3_aa: CASSAQQGAWGNTIYF

v_call: TRBV7-5
j_call: TRBJ1-5
clone_size: once
cdr3_aa: CARSYLGVQFSNQPQHF

v_call: TRBV7-2
j_call: TRBJ1-5
clone_size: few
cdr3_aa: CASSLSQGNQPQHF

v_call: TRBV27
j_call: TRBJ1-1
clone_size: NA
cdr3_aa: CASSQGHPNTEAFF

v_call: TRBV13
j_call: TRBJ2-1
clone_size: once
cdr3_aa: CASSLRVSREQFF

v_call: TRBV7-9
j_call: TRBJ1-6
clone_size: NA
cdr3_aa: CASSAPGALSSPLHF

v_call: TRBV7-9
j_call: TRBJ2-2
clone_size: NA
cdr3_aa: CASSLNRENTGELFF

v_call: TRBV6-5
j_call: TRBJ1-1
clone_size: NA
cdr3_aa: CASSPSQGGGTEAFF

v_call: TRBV29-1
j_call: TRBJ2-7
clone_size: NA
cdr3_aa: CSGGRDTYEQYF

v_call: TRBV18
j_call: TRBJ1-5
clone_size: NA
cdr3_aa: CASSPYQGGGPNQPQHF

v_call: TRBV4-1
j_call: TRBJ2-6
clone_size: once
cdr3_aa: CASSRNVLAGANVLTF

v_call: TRBV19
j_call: TRBJ1-1
clone_size: NA
cdr3_aa: CATKQGTNTEAFF

v_call: TRBV6-4
j_call: TRBJ1-4
clone_size: few
cdr3_aa: CASTERESEKLFF

v_call: TRBV4-1
j_call: TRBJ2-6
clone_size: few
cdr3_aa: CASSQDDRAAGANVLTF

v_call: TRBV6-1
j_call: TRBJ1-5
clone_size: NA
cdr3_aa: CASTGKQGSQPQHF

v_call: TRBV6-1
j_call: TRBJ2-3
clone_size: NA
cdr3_aa: CASNLGRGGLDTQYF

v_call: TRBV5-1
j_call: TRBJ2-2
clone_size: NA
cdr3_aa: CASSLSTGMDGELFF

v_call: TRBV2
j_call: TRBJ2-7
clone_size: NA
cdr3_aa: CASKTGVGSGEQYF

v_call: TRBV28
j_call: TRBJ1-5
clone_size: NA
cdr3_aa: CASSLWSGQGGNQPQHF

v_call: TRBV6-1
j_call: TRBJ2-7
clone_size: NA
cdr3_aa: CASSEIWTGFYEQYF

v_call: TRBV13
j_call: TRBJ2-5
clone_size: NA
cdr3_aa: CASSREQQGAGETQYF

v_call: TRBV29-1
j_call: TRBJ1-4
clone_size: NA
cdr3_aa: CSVRTGPGEKLFF

v_call: TRBV7-8
j_call: TRBJ2-3
clone_size: NA
cdr3_aa: CASTLTMGLDTQYF

v_call: TRBV7-9
j_call: TRBJ2-1
clone_size: NA
cdr3_aa: CASTPRVAYNEQFF

v_call: TRBV6-5
j_call: TRBJ2-2
clone_size: NA
cdr3_aa: CASSWTGTGELFF

v_call: TRBV28
j_call: TRBJ1-2
clone_size: NA
cdr3_aa: CASVREANYGYTF

v_call: TRBV5-4
j_call: TRBJ2-5
clone_size: few
cdr3_aa: CASSLAGTGVETQYF

v_call: TRBV20-1
j_call: TRBJ2-7
clone_size: few
cdr3_aa: CSGAGAYEQYF

v_call: TRBV30
j_call: TRBJ1-2
clone_size: few
cdr3_aa: CAWSYSDRPNYGYTF

v_call: TRBV5-1
j_call: TRBJ2-1
clone_size: NA
cdr3_aa: CASSVLLAGGANEQFF

v_call: TRBV6-6
j_call: TRBJ2-7
clone_size: NA
cdr3_aa: CATQDSSYEQYF

v_call: TRBV6-5
j_call: TRBJ2-1
clone_size: NA
cdr3_aa: CASRGTSGNRNEQFF

v_call: TRBV9
j_call: TRBJ1-4
clone_size: NA
cdr3_aa: CASSVIGDATNEKLFF

v_call: TRBV11-2
j_call: TRBJ2-7
clone_size: NA
cdr3_aa: CASSDWDSSYEQYF

v_call: TRBV27
j_call: TRBJ2-1
clone_size: NA
cdr3_aa: CASSAGQGRYNEQFF

v_call: TRBV5-1
j_call: TRBJ1-4
clone_size: NA
cdr3_aa: CASSSAPGENEKLFF